The clone carrying this T cell receptor (beta chain) was observed a single time. The data derive from a study of blood T cell repertoires in COVID-19. As for the study in general: Samples representing acute and convalescent COVID-19 were sourced from the United States, Italy and Spain. In each case, the material was cDNA or gDNA derived from T cells, B-cell-depleted T cells, or PBMCs.

Looked up from germline, CDR1 is SEHNR and CDR2 is FQNEAQ (reference sequence). Trimming took 0 bases from V and 3 from J, leaving 8 bases between them. CDR3 size: 14 residues. Produced via immunoSEQ multiplex PCR; TCRdb's table is partial and in-frame only. The sample includes 150,000 or so clones, about 88% of them seen just once. The material sequenced was peripheral blood. The sequence came from a man aged 55 to 70 with active or convalescent COVID-19. V usage is TRBV7-9 and J usage is TRBJ1-2, with D unclear. CDR3 in amino acids: CASSLAPSYYGYTF. The CDR3 DNA reads TGTGCCAGCAGCTTAGCGCCCAGTTACTATGGCTACACCTTC.